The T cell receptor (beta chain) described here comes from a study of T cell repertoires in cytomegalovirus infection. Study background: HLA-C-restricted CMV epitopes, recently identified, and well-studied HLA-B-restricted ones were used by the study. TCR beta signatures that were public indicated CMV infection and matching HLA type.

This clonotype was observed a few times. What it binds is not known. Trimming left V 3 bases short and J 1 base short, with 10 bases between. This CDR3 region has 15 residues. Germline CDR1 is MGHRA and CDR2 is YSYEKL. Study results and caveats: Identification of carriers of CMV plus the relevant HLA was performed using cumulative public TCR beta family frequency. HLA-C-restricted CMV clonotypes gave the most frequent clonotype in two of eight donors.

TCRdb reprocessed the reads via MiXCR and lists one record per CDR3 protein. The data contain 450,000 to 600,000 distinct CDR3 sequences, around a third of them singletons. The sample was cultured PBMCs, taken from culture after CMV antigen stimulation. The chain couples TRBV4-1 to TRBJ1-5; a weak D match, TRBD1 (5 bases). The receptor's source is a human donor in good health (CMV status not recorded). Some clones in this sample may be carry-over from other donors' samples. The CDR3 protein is CASSQGLNSNQPQHF. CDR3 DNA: TGCGCCAGCAGCCAGGGACTGAACAGCAATCAGCCCCAGCATTTT.